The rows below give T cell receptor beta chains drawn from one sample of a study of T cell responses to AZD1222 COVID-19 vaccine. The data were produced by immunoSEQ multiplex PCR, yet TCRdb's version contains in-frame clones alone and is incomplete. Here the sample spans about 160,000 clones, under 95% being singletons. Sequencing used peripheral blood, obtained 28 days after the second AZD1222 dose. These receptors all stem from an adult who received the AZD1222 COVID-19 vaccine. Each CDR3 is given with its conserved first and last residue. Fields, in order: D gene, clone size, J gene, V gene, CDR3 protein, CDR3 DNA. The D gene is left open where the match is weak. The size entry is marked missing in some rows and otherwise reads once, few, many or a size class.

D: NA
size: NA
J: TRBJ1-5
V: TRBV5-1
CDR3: CASSLEGSYSQPQHF
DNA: TGCGCCAGCAGCTTGGAGGGGAGTTATAGTCAACCCCAGCATTTT

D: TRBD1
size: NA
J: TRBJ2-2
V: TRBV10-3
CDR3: CAISRDRGVANTGELFF
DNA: TGTGCCATCAGTAGAGACAGGGGCGTAGCTAACACCGGGGAGCTGTTTTTT

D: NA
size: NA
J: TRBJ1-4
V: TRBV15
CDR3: CATRGREKLFF
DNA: TGTGCCACCAGAGGGCGGGAAAAACTGTTTTTT

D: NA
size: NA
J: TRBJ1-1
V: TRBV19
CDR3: CASSIGQRTEAFF
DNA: TGTGCCAGTAGTATCGGCCAGAGGACTGAAGCTTTCTTT

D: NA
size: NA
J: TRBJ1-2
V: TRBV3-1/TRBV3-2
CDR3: CASSPEARASGYTF
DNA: TGTGCCAGCAGCCCAGAAGCCAGGGCTAGTGGCTACACCTTC

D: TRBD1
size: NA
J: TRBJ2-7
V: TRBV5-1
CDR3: CASSQNFDRGYSYEQYF
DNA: TGCGCCAGCAGCCAGAATTTCGACAGGGGCTATTCCTACGAGCAGTACTTC

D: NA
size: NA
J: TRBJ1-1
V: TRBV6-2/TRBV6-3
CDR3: CASSAGSPEAFF
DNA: TGTGCCAGCAGCGCCGGGTCGCCTGAAGCTTTCTTT

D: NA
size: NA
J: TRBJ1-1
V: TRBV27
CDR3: CASSPRPFFAEAFF
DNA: TGTGCCAGCAGTCCACGGCCGTTTTTCGCCGAAGCTTTCTTT

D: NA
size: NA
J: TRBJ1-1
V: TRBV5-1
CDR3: CASSLEPQGNTEAFF
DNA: TGCGCCAGCAGCTTGGAACCTCAGGGGAACACTGAAGCTTTCTTT

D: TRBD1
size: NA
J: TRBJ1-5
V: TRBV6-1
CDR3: CASSELGGTGWKAGPSNQPQHF
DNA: TGTGCCAGCAGTGAACTAGGGGGGACAGGTTGGAAAGCGGGGCCTAGCAATCAGCCCCAGCATTTT

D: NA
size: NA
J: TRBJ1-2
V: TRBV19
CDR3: CASSIWDNYGYTF
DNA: TGTGCCAGTAGTATTTGGGATAACTATGGCTACACCTTC

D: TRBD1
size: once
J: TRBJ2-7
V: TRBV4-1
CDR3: CASSQGDSYEQYF
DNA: TGCGCCAGCAGCCAAGGGGACAGCTACGAGCAGTACTTC

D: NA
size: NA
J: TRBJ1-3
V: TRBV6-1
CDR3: CASSEAYPGAGNTIYF
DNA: TGTGCCAGCAGTGAAGCCTACCCAGGGGCTGGAAACACCATATATTTT

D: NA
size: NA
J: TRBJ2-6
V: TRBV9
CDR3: CASSVGRDISSGANVLTF
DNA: TGTGCCAGCAGCGTAGGCAGGGATATTTCCTCTGGGGCCAACGTCCTGACTTTC

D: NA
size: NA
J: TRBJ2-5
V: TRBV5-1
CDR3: CASSLGTKETQYF
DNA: TGCGCCAGCAGCTTGGGGACAAAAGAGACCCAGTACTTC

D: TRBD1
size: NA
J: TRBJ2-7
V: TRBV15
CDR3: CATSRDRRQGSYEQYF
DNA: TGTGCCACCAGCAGAGATAGAAGACAGGGATCCTACGAGCAGTACTTC

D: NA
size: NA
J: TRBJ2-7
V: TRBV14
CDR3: CASSPTLYEQYF
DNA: TGTGCCAGCAGCCCGACACTCTACGAGCAGTACTTC

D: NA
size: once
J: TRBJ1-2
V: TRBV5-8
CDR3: CASSLTTSYGYTF
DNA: TGTGCCAGCAGCTTGACAACGTCCTATGGCTACACCTTC

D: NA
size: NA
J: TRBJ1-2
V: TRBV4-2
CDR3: CASSQDLTRTMHGYTF
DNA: TGTGCCAGCAGCCAAGATCTAACACGCACCATGCATGGCTACACCTTC

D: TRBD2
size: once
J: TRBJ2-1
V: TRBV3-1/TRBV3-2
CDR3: CASSLSGGSSYNEQFF
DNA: TGTGCCAGCAGCCTCAGCGGGGGGAGCTCCTACAATGAGCAGTTCTTC